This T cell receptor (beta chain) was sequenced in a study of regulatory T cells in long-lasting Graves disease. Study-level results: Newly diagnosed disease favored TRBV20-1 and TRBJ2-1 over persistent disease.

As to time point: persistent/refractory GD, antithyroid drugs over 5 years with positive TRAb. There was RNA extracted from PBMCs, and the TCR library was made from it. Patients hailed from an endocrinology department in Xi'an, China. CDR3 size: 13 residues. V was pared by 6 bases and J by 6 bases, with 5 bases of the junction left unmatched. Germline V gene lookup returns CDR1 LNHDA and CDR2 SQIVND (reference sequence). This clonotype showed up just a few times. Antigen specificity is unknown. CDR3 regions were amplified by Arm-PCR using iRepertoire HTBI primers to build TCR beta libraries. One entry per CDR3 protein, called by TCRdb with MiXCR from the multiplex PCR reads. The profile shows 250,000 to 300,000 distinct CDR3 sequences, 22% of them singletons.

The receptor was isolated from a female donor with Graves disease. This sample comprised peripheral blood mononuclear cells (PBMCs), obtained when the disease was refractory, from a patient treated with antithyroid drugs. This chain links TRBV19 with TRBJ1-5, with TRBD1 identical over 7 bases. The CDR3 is CASSRGVAQPQHF. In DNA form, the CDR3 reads TGTGCCAGTAGCAGGGGGGTAGCTCAGCCCCAGCATTTT. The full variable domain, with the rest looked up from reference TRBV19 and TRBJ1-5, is DGGITQSPKYLFRKEGQNVTLSCEQNLNHDAMYWYRQDPGQGLRLIYYSQIVNDFQKGDIAEGYSVSREKKESFPLTVTSAQKNPTAFYLCASSRGVAQPQHFGDGTRLSIL.